This T cell receptor (beta chain) originates from a study of response to subunit inactivated influenza vaccine. TCRdb re-called the RT-PCR reads with MiXCR, one entry per CDR3 protein. The data contain 610,000 or so distinct CDR3 sequences, approximately 14% of them singletons. This clonotype was detected only a few times. CDR3 size: 11 residues. Germline loops: CDR1 SQVTM, CDR2 ANQGSEA. With 7 bases removed from V and 8 bases from J, the gap between germline ends came to 11 bases. The sequenced sample was PBMCs from blood, obtained 12 days after vaccination. The chain has TRBV29-1 and TRBJ2-2; no clear D. This sequence originates from a man aged 45-60 years who received an inactivated influenza vaccine. CDR3 DNA sequence: TGCAGCGCTAGACTGTTTGGGGAGCTGTTTTTT. This codes for CSARLFGELFF.